The subject of this entry is one T cell receptor (beta chain). Its antigen is currently unknown. This entry belongs to a study of cytomegalovirus exposure and HLA in healthy donors. The study, taken as a whole, reports: Earlier analysis looked at TCR beta V segments, and most were productive about 90% or about 30% of the time. The study flagged 150 to 200 TCR beta chains as cytomegalovirus-associated.

Use of 60 Vbeta and 13 Jbeta primers characterized the PCR. TCRdb keeps only in-frame clones here, not all; method: immunoSEQ multiplex PCR. The table lists 100,000 to 150,000 clones. Germline values: CDR1 MNHNS, CDR2 SASEGT. Trimming removed 11 bases from V and 0 bases from J, with 10 bases in between. This CDR3 comprises 13 residues. The clonotype originates from a woman in her 40s in good health and CMV-seronegative. J is TRBJ1-4 and V is TRBV6-1; D may be TRBD1 (6 bases). The sequenced sample was PBMCs. Here the CDR3 reads CAAEGATNEKLFF. CDR3 bases: TGTGCCGCAGAGGGGGCAACTAATGAAAAACTGTTTTTT.